This section outlines one TCR beta chain sequence together with its context. Its antigen is still unknown. The CDR3 runs to 16 residues. J gave up 2 bases and V 5 bases, and 9 bases lay outside the gene matches. Germline V gives CDR1 SGHAT, CDR2 FQNNGV. This entry is derived from a study of beta chain features in type 1 diabetes. Study details: Healthy donors and patients showed comparable age, gender and cell yields. Findings of the study overall: Cells with high TCR expression could be over-represented by cDNA sequencing.

One heparinised draw of blood, averaging approximately 110 mL, came from each donor. cDNA synthesis used the whole RNA isolate, giving expressed TCRB sequences. The average output of naive, central memory and regulatory T cell samples was several million reads. Clones were read by immunoSEQ multiplex PCR, and TCRdb kept only the in-frame ones, dropping some. Of about 250,000 clones listed, roughly 14% are singletons. The specimen sequenced was naive CD4+ T cells from blood. The receptor was derived from a woman between 40 and 55 years old in good health. The rearrangement joins TRBV11-2 to TRBJ2-7; 10 bases match TRBD1. The CDR3 bases are TGTGCCAGCAGCCCAGGGGGGACAGGGGCACCCTACGAGCAGTACTTC. Its protein is CASSPGGTGAPYEQYF.